Each of the 16 T cell receptor beta chains below was sequenced from the same sample in a study of blood T cell repertoires in COVID-19. Sequenced by immunoSEQ multiplex PCR; TCRdb stores in-frame clones only, minus some. The repertoire has about 26,000 clones, 80% to 90% of them found once; the top ten carry approximately 2.8%. The sample was peripheral blood. The source of these receptors is a human donor in a cohort sampled during active COVID-19.

The chain carries TRBV7-6 and TRBJ2-2; D possibly corresponds to TRBD1 (5 bases). This CDR3 has 16 amino acids. V lost 2 bases and J lost 1, with 11 bases in between. Per germline, CDR1 SGHVS and CDR2 FNYEAQ. CDR3 DNA: TGTGCCAGCAGCTTAAGGCGACAGATGAACACCGGGGAGCTGTTTTTT. Translation gives CASSLRRQMNTGELFF.

This clone has a single count. This chain links TRBV14 with TRBJ2-1, with 11 bases identical to TRBD1. This CDR3 comprises 14 residues. The germline V gene encodes CDR1 SGHDN and CDR2 FVKESK. V trimming: 6 bases; J trimming: 7 bases; junction bases outside the gene matches: 5. Written as DNA, the CDR3 is TGTGCCAGCAGACCCGGGACAGGGGGTAATGAGCAGTTCTTC. It yields the protein CASRPGTGGNEQFF.

The chain uses TRBV28 and TRBJ2-1; the match to TRBD2 covers 7 bases. The CDR3 covers 15 residues. V gave up 0 bases and J gave up 4 bases; unmatched junction bases: 3. Germline V gives CDR1 MDHEN, CDR2 SYDVKM. CDR3 loop: CASSLWSGEYNEQFF. The CDR3 DNA follows: TGTGCCAGCAGTTTATGGAGCGGGGAATACAATGAGCAGTTCTTC.

The chain combines TRBV5-8 with TRBJ1-4, with D possibly TRBD1 on 5 matching bases. Germline V gives CDR1 SGHTS, CDR2 YDEGEE. The CDR3 totals 18 residues. Trimming took off 3 bases at V and 0 bases at J, with 18 bases between the two ends. The CDR3 DNA reads as TGTGCCAGCAGCTCCGGTAGAACCTGGGGGGCAACTAATGAAAAACTGTTTTTT. Encoded protein: CASSSGRTWGATNEKLFF.

The chain combines TRBV6-2 or TRBV6-3 with TRBJ2-7; 7 bases are shared with TRBD2. The CDR3 length is 18 residues. Germline CDR1 is MNHEY and CDR2 is SVGEGT. Trimming removed 0 bases from V and 3 bases from J; junction bases left unmatched: 14. Here the CDR3 reads CASSYSKSRGGEDYEQYF. The CDR3 DNA reads TGTGCCAGCAGTTACTCGAAGAGTCGGGGAGGGGAGGACTACGAGCAGTACTTC.

The rearrangement links TRBV2 to TRBJ2-7, with 8 positions matching TRBD2. V shed 4 bases and J 2 bases; nucleotides not matched to a gene: 7. Per the germline V gene, CDR1 is SNHLY and CDR2 is FYNNEI. The CDR3 covers 15 residues. The CDR3 DNA is TGTGCCAGCAGTGGGGTGGGGACTAGGCCCTACGAGCAGTACTTC. Amino acid sequence: CASSGVGTRPYEQYF.

V gene TRBV6-6 combines with J gene TRBJ1-6; TRBD1 agrees at 9 bases. The CDR3 runs 16 residues. Germline CDR1 reads MNHNY; CDR2 reads SVGAGI (reference sequence). Losses at the gene ends were 0 bases for V and 10 bases for J; bases not matched to a gene: 7. Here the CDR3 DNA reads TGTGCCAGCAGTTACTCGGGGACAGGGCCAATGTCACCCCTCCACTTT. Translation: CASSYSGTGPMSPLHF.

The chain couples TRBV7-9 to TRBJ1-6, with a tentative D call TRBD1 (6 bases). V dropped 4 bases and J dropped 6 bases, with 22 bases sitting between them. The CDR3 runs to 18 residues. The germline CDR1 and CDR2 sequences are SEHNR and FQNEAQ (reference sequence). The chain's CDR3 is CASSYNKAVGHTNSPLHF. The CDR3 region has the DNA TGTGCCAGCAGCTATAATAAAGCGGTGGGACACACTAATTCACCCCTCCACTTT.

The CDR3 loop is CASSQTNTGELFF. As DNA, the CDR3 is TGTGCCAGCAGTCAGACGAACACCGGGGAGCTGTTTTTT. This chain uses TRBV6-5 with TRBJ2-2; D gene unclear. Trimming took off 5 bases at V and 0 bases at J, with 4 bases between the two ends. The germline CDR1 and CDR2 sequences are MNHEY and SVGAGI. The CDR3 has 13 amino acids.

This clone was counted once. The chain uses TRBV7-3 and TRBJ2-3; perhaps TRBD2 as D (5 bases). Deletions cut 5 bases from V and 6 bases from J, with 12 bases between. CDR1 is SGHTA and CDR2 is FQGTGA in the germline V gene. The CDR3 is 13 residues long. Here the CDR3 reads CASSAPGGDTQYF. CDR3 sequence (DNA): TGTGCCAGCAGCGCTCCAGGCGGGGATACGCAGTATTTT.

The rearrangement links TRBV10-3 to TRBJ1-4; tentative D call: TRBD1 (5 bases). Trimming pared 7 bases from V and 6 bases from J, leaving 15 bases between. Germline assignment: CDR1 ENHRY and CDR2 SYGVKD. The CDR3 is made up of 14 amino acids. Here the CDR3 DNA reads TGTGCCATCAAAAACCCCGGGACTTATGAAAAACTGTTTTTT. This sequence encodes CAIKNPGTYEKLFF.

The CDR3 sequence is CASSLPGRGYTF. The CDR3 bases are TGTGCCAGCAGCCTCCCTGGGAGGGGCTACACCTTC. The V and J genes are TRBV5-8 and TRBJ1-2; D remains unclear. Trimming removed 4 bases from V and 8 bases from J, with 12 bases in between. Germline V lookup: CDR1 SGHTS, CDR2 YDEGEE. The CDR3 length is 12 residues. The full variable domain, with the rest looked up from reference TRBV5-8 and TRBJ1-2, is EAGVTQSPTHLIKTRGQQATLRCSPISGHTSVYWYQQALGLGLQFLLWYDEGEERNRGNFPPRFSGRQFPNYSSELNVNALELEDSALYLCASSLPGRGYTFGSGTRLTVV.

V is TRBV11-2 and J is TRBJ2-1, with 10 bases that match TRBD2. CDR1 SGHAT and CDR2 FQNNGV come from the germline V gene. V gave up 3 bases and J gave up 14 bases; unmatched junction bases: 7. CDR3 length equals 13 residues. The CDR3 nucleotides read TGTGCCAGCAGCTTGGGACTAGCGTCCCTCAAGTTCTTC. Translation gives CASSLGLASLKFF.

The chain is built from TRBV6-1 and TRBJ1-2; D possibly corresponds to TRBD1 (6 bases). Germline values: CDR1 MNHNS, CDR2 SASEGT. V lost 2 bases, J lost 4 bases, and 11 bases lay in between. The length of the CDR3 is 14 residues. CDR3 sequence: CASSELGGFYGYTF. The CDR3, as DNA: TGTGCCAGCAGTGAATTAGGGGGTTTCTATGGCTACACCTTC.

V and J are TRBV19 and TRBJ1-1, with TRBD1 matching over 7 bases. Germline CDR1 LNHDA, CDR2 SQIVND (reference sequence). V trimming: 1 base; J trimming: 6 bases; junction bases outside the gene matches: 8. This CDR3 spans 15 amino acids. CDR3 protein: CASSIGGRDSPEAFF. The CDR3 nucleotides are TGTGCCAGTAGTATAGGGGGGCGGGACAGCCCTGAAGCTTTCTTT.

For the CDR3, the DNA is TGTGCCAGCAGTTTTTCGTTAGAGACCCAGTACTTC. This encodes CASSFSLETQYF. The chain has TRBV12-3 or TRBV12-4 and TRBJ2-5; D is ambiguous. This CDR3 spans 12 amino acids. Trimming stripped 3 bases from V and 4 bases from J, with 6 bases between.